The sequence of this T cell receptor (beta chain) was determined in a study of T-cell memory formation after mild COVID-19. Study details: TCR clusters showed largely donor specificity.

Researchers used 5'RACE with constant-segment primers to make TCR alpha and TCR beta cDNA libraries that carry sample barcodes and UMIs. TCRdb processed the 5' RACE reads anew with MiXCR; each CDR3 protein has one entry. The sample consists of some 300,000 distinct CDR3 sequences, around a fifth of them appearing once. This CDR3 has 16 residues. Germline CDR1 SGHVS, CDR2 FNYEAQ. V shed 4 bases, J shed 5 bases, and the junction held 10 bases outside the gene matches. This TCR was sampled from a man between 18 and 35 years old who had mild COVID-19 (a few samples of this study predate the infection). Cell type and time point are not known. The rearrangement links TRBV7-6 to TRBJ2-5, with TRBD2 matching 10 bases. What was sequenced was PBMCs or a T cell subset sorted from them (not recorded which). The CDR3 DNA reads TGTGCCAGCAGCTGGGAGCGGGGGGGAAGAATTGAGACCCAGTACTTC. This translates into CASSWERGGRIETQYF.